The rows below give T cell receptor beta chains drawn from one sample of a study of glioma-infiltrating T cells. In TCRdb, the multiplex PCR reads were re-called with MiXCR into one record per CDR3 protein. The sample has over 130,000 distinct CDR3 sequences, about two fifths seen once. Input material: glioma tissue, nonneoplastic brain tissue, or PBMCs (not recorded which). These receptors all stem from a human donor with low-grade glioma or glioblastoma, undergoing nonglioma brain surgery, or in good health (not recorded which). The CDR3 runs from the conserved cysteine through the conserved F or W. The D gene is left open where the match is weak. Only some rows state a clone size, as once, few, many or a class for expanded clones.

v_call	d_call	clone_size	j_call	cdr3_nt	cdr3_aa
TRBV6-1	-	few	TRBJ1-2	TGTGCCAGCAGTGAAGCGCGAGGGGGTGGCTACACCTTC	CASSEARGGGYTF
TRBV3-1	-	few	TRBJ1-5	TGTGCCAGCAGCCAAGCAGGGAACAATCAGCCCCAGCATTTT	CASSQAGNNQPQHF
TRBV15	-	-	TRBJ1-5	TGTGCCACCAGCAGAGCGGGTCAGGTTAATCAGCCCCAGCATTTT	CATSRAGQVNQPQHF
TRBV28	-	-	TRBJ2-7	TGTGCCAGCAGCTCCGGGACAACCTACGAGCAGTACTTC	CASSSGTTYEQYF
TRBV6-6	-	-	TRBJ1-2	TGTGCCAGCAGTTACTCGGACGGGTCGGGCTACACCTTC	CASSYSDGSGYTF
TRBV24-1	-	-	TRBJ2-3	TGTGCCACCAGTGATTCCCCGGGAAGACGGAGCACAGATACGCAGTATTTT	CATSDSPGRRSTDTQYF
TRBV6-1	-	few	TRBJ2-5	TGTGCCAGCAGCCCGGACGCAGAAGAGACCCAGTACTTC	CASSPDAEETQYF
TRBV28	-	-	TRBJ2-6	TGTGCCAGCAGTTTATTGGGGGGTTATGGGGCCAACGTCCTGACTTTC	CASSLLGGYGANVLTF
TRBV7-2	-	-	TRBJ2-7	TGTGCCAGCAGCGCGGTGAGGGGCGAGCAGTACTTC	CASSAVRGEQYF
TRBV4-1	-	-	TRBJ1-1	TGCGCCAGCAGCCGAGGGGGGAGGGGGTTCAGTGAAGCTTTCTTT	CASSRGGRGFSEAFF
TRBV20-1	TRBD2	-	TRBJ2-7	TGCAGTGCTCGTCACTCTAGCGGGCCTTCCTACGAGCAGTACTTC	CSARHSSGPSYEQYF
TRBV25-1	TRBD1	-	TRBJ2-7	TGTGCCAGCAGTTTCCGGGACAGGGGGCTTTACGAGCAGTACTTC	CASSFRDRGLYEQYF
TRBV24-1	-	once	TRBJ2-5	TGTGCCACCAGTGACCTGACGATCGGGGAGACCCAGTACTTC	CATSDLTIGETQYF
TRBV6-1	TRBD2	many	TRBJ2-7	TGTGCCAGCAGTTCAACTAGCGGGGGCTCCTACGAGCAGTACTTC	CASSSTSGGSYEQYF
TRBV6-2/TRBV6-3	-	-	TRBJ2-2	TGTGCCAGCAGGGAGGACGTCATCGCGAACACCGGGGAGCTGTTTTTT	CASREDVIANTGELFF
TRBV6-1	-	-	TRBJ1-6	TGCGCCAGCAGTGAGAGACGGGGGGACAATTCACCCCTCCACTTT	CASSERRGDNSPLHF
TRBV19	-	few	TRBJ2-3	TGTGCCAGTAGTACCCGGACCACCCTCGCCACAGATACGCAGTATTTT	CASSTRTTLATDTQYF
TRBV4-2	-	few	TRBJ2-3	TGTGCCAGCAGCCAAGGGGGACTTGGAGACACAGATACGCAGTATTTT	CASSQGGLGDTDTQYF
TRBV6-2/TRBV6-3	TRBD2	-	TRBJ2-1	TGTGCCAGCAGTGTTCTAGCGGTTAATGAGCAGTTCTTC	CASSVLAVNEQFF
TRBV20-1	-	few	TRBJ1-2	TGCAGTACCGATCCGGGGTTCCCCTATGGCTACACCTTC	CSTDPGFPYGYTF
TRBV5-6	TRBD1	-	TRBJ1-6	TGTGCCAGCAGCTACAGGGGAGCTAATTCACCCCTCCACTTT	CASSYRGANSPLHF
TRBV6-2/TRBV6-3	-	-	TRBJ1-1	TGTGCCAGCAGCGGACAGATTGAAGCTTTCTTT	CASSGQIEAFF
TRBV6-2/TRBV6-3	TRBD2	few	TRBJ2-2	TGTGCCAGCAGTCTCTCCCGACTAGCCGGGACCGGGGAGCTGTTTTTT	CASSLSRLAGTGELFF
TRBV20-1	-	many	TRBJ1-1	TGCAGTGCTAGCCTACCAGGAGACACTGAAGCTTTCTTT	CSASLPGDTEAFF
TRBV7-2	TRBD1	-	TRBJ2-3	TGTGCCAGCAGCTTACGGGCCACCGGGACAGGGGGCACAGATACGCAGTATTTT	CASSLRATGTGGTDTQYF
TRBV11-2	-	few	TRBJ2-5	TGTGCCAGCAGTTGGACAGTGGGGGCCCACCAAGAGACCCAGTACTTC	CASSWTVGAHQETQYF
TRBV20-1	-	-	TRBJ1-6	TGCAGTGTCCAGTCGTCACAGGGTAACTCACCCCTCCACTTT	CSVQSSQGNSPLHF
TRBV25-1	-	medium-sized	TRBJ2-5	TGTGCCAGCAGTCAAGGGGACCCGATTTCCTTC	CASSQGDPISF
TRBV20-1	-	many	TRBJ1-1	TGCAGTGCCAAAGACAGATTAACTGAAGCTTTCTTT	CSAKDRLTEAFF
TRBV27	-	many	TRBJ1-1	TGTGCCAGCAGCCACAGGGCCGATAACACTGAAGCTTTCTTT	CASSHRADNTEAFF
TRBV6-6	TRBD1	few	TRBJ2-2	TGTGCCAGCAGTTACTCGAAAAGAGGACAGGGGTACACCGGGGAGCTGTTTTTT	CASSYSKRGQGYTGELFF
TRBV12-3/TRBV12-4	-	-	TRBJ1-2	TGTGCCACCCGACCCTTGGAGGGAGCTAACTATGGCTACACCTTC	CATRPLEGANYGYTF
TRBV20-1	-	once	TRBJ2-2	TGCAGTCCTAGTTTTCCCGCATCGAACACCGGGGAGCTGTTTTTT	CSPSFPASNTGELFF
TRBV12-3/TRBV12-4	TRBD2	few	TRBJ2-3	TGTGCCAGCAGTACGACGACTAGCGGGAGTGATACGCAGTATTTT	CASSTTTSGSDTQYF
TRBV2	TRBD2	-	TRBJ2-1	TGTGCCAGCAGAGGACTAGCTATCAATGAGCAGTTCTTC	CASRGLAINEQFF
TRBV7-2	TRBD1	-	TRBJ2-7	TGCGCCAGCAGCCAACACGGACAGGGGGGCGCGTACTTC	CASSQHGQGGAYF
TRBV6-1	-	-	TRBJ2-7	TGTGCCAGCAGTGCCTACAGTGGAAGCTCCTACGAGCAGTACTTC	CASSAYSGSSYEQYF
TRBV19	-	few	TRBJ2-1	TGTGCCAGTAGTAAAAGGCCTGCTTCTAGCTCCTACAATGAGCAGTTCTTC	CASSKRPASSSYNEQFF
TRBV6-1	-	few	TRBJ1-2	TGTGCCAGCAGTGAACGAGGCTATGGCTACACCTTC	CASSERGYGYTF
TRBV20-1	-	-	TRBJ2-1	TGCAGTGCTAGCAGGGGGAGGGCCGATGAGCAGTTCTTC	CSASRGRADEQFF
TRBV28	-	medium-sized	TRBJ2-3	TGTGCCAGCAGTTCGTTGACTAGTGGAGATACGCAGTATTTT	CASSSLTSGDTQYF
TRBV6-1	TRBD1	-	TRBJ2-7	TGTGCCAGCAGTCCCGGGACAGGATCCCACGAGCAGTACTTC	CASSPGTGSHEQYF
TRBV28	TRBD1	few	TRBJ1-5	TGTGCCAGCAGTTTAGATACAGGGGCCGGGCAGCCCCAGCATTTT	CASSLDTGAGQPQHF
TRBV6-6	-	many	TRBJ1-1	TGTGCCAGCAGTTACTCGATTCTTGGGGCGCGAGGCACTGAAGCTTTCTTT	CASSYSILGARGTEAFF
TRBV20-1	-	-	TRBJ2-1	TGCAGTGCTAACCCTAACAGGGCCTCCTACAATGAGCAGTTCTTC	CSANPNRASYNEQFF
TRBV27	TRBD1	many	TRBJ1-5	TGTGCCAGCAGTCTGACAGGGGACGACAATCAGCCCCAGCATTTT	CASSLTGDDNQPQHF
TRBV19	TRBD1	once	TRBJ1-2	TGTGCCAGTAGTATATGGCCGGGACAGTCTAACTATGGCTACACCTTC	CASSIWPGQSNYGYTF
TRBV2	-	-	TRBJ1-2	TGTGCCAGCAGTGAAGACCTGGGGGGTCGGGGCTACACCTTC	CASSEDLGGRGYTF
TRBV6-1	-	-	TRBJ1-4	TGTGCCAGCAGACCCGGACATAAGGGAGAGGAAAAACTGTTTTTT	CASRPGHKGEEKLFF